The 21 T cell receptor beta chains listed next were all sequenced from one sample in a study of breast tumors, draining lymph nodes, adjacent tissues (dated by TCRdb to about 2016). The method behind the library was multiplex PCR. The sequencer was an Illumina HiSeq 2000. TCRdb applied fastp at Q25 and MiXCR to the public reads, then kept only in-frame beta chains. Every CDR3 protein is listed once, alongside the most common genes and DNA of its rows. The sample table contains some 170,000 distinct CDR3 sequences; only one count was recorded for around a third of them. In total, the top ten clones hold around 4% of the sample. The lymph node samples were taken from the axillary draining lymph nodes of breast cancer patients. Sequenced sample: axillary lymph node tissue. All receptors derive from a female donor with breast cancer. Some clones in this sample may be carry-over from other donors' samples.

About this clonotype: The conserved final phenylalanine or tryptophan is absent from the CDR3, which likely points to a read error. This sequence joins TRBV15 and TRBJ1-3; possibly TRBD1 for D (5 bases). The germline CDR1 and CDR2 sequences are LNHNV and YYDKDF (reference sequence). The CDR3 extends over 15 amino acids. CDR3 amino acids: CATSRDRGTGDTIYL. For the CDR3, the DNA is TGTGCCACCAGCAGAGATCGAGGGACTGGAGACACCATATATCTT.

Many counts were recorded for this clonotype. The chain is built from TRBV11-2 and TRBJ2-5; no clear D gene. Trimming cost V 2 bases and J 7 bases, with 11 bases left between them. The germline V gene encodes CDR1 SGHAT and CDR2 FQNNGV. The CDR3 covers 13 residues. The CDR3 reads CASSLPAWGTQYF. The DNA of the CDR3 is TGTGCCAGCAGCTTACCCGCCTGGGGGACCCAGTACTTC.

The sample holds a few counts of this clonotype. The chain has TRBV29-1 and TRBJ2-7, with TRBD2 matching over 9 bases. This CDR3 spans 12 amino acids. The germline gives CDR1 SQVTM, CDR2 ANQGSEA. Unmatched junction bases numbered 2, after V lost 6 bases and J lost 2 bases. CDR3 protein: CSVRLAAYEQYF. CDR3 bases: TGCAGCGTGAGACTAGCGGCCTACGAGCAGTACTTC.

This clonotype turned up a few times. This chain links TRBV6-2 or TRBV6-3 with TRBJ2-3; TRBD1 matches at 7 bases. V shed 7 bases, J shed 3 bases, and the junction held 16 bases outside the gene matches. Looked up from germline, CDR1 is MNHEY and CDR2 is SVGEGT. The length of the CDR3 is 17 residues. The CDR3 loop reads CASILHHDREGTDTQYF. The CDR3 DNA reads TGTGCCAGCATTCTACACCACGACAGGGAAGGAACAGATACGCAGTATTTT.

This clonotype was counted many times. DNA of the CDR3: TGTGCCAGCTCGGAATCCCGAGACAATGAGCAGTTCTTC. Translation gives CASSESRDNEQFF. The rearrangement uses TRBV27 and TRBJ2-1; D is uncertain. CDR1 is MNHEY and CDR2 is SMNVEV in the germline V gene (reference sequence). The CDR3 length is 13 residues. V was shortened by 8 bases and J by 5 bases, with 13 bases between the two germline ends.

Worth noting for this clonotype: A read error may explain this, as a much larger clone is one base away. The gene calls are TRBV4-1 and TRBJ2-1; no clear D gene. CDR3 size: 16 residues. Germline lookup yields CDR1 MGHRA and CDR2 YSYEKL. In DNA, the CDR3 is TGCGCCAGCAGCCGGGCGTTAATACGTTTAGAAAATGTGCAGTTCTTC. Its translation is CASSRALIRLENVQFF.

This clonotype was seen many times. This chain joins TRBV11-3 and TRBJ2-2, with TRBD2 matching over 7 bases. V lost 5 bases to trimming and J lost 4 bases; unmatched junction nucleotides: 4. The CDR3 is made up of 14 amino acids. Germline V gives CDR1 SGHNT, CDR2 YENEEA. CDR3 amino acids: CASSPRGGTGELFF. The CDR3 DNA follows: TGTGCCAGCAGCCCACGCGGGGGCACCGGGGAGCTGTTTTTT.

This clonotype was seen many times. CDR3 sequence (DNA): TGCGCCAGCAGCCGCAACGGACAGGGGGCAAATGAAAAACTGTTTTTT. As protein: CASSRNGQGANEKLFF. This chain links TRBV5-1 with TRBJ1-4; 11 bases are shared with TRBD1. V dropped 4 bases and J dropped 5; count of bases not matched to a gene: 7. In germline, CDR1 is SGHRS, CDR2 YFSETQ. The CDR3 spans 16 residues.

This clonotype came up many times. The chain carries TRBV5-1 and TRBJ2-3; 8 nucleotides align to TRBD2. The CDR3 sequence is 15 residues long. Germline V gives CDR1 SGHRS, CDR2 YFSETQ. Trimming at V came to 2 bases and at J to 4 bases, leaving 6 bases not matched to a gene. This CDR3 reads CASSFTGGPSDTQYF. DNA for the CDR3: TGCGCCAGCAGCTTCACGGGAGGGCCTTCAGATACGCAGTATTTT. Together with reference TRBV5-1 and TRBJ2-3, the CDR3 gives the full variable domain: KAGVTQTPRYLIKTRGQQVTLSCSPISGHRSVSWYQQTPGQGLQFLFEYFSETQRNKGNFPGRFSGRQFSNSRSEMNVSTLELGDSALYLCASSFTGGPSDTQYFGPGTRLTVL.

This clonotype showed up many times. An end of the junction differs from the germline gene, which may be a read error. The chain carries TRBV6-5 and TRBJ2-7; D possibly corresponds to TRBD2 (6 bases). This CDR3 has 14 residues. CDR1 is MNHEY, CDR2 SVGAGI, per germline. The DNA for the CDR3 is TGTGCCAGCAGTCACTCGGGACTGGCTAACGAGCAGTACTTC. It translates to CASSHSGLANEQYF.

Note on this clonotype: This may be a read error, as it is one base from a much larger clone. The V gene is TRBV5-1, the J gene TRBJ2-5; D is tentatively TRBD1 or TRBD2 (5 bases each). CDR3 size: 14 residues. V was shortened by 3 bases and J by 8 bases, with 17 bases between the two germline ends. CDR1 is SGHRS and CDR2 is YFSETQ in the germline V gene. CDR3 bases: TGCGCCAGCAGCTCCGTCCCGGGGCCCGACACCCAGTACTTC. It yields the protein CASSSVPGPDTQYF.

This chain connects TRBV10-1 to TRBJ1-5, with TRBD1 as a possible D gene (5 bases). V lost 3 bases, J lost 5 bases, and 14 bases lay in between. Germline V gives CDR1 WNHNN, CDR2 SYGVQD (reference sequence). There are 15 residues in the CDR3. The CDR3 sequence: CASSEREGNHQPQHF. Here the CDR3 DNA reads TGCGCCAGCAGTGAACGGGAGGGGAACCATCAGCCCCAGCATTTT.

This clonotype was picked up many times. The V and J genes are TRBV11-2 and TRBJ2-5, with 11 bases that match TRBD2. In germline, CDR1 is SGHAT, CDR2 FQNNGV. CDR3 size: 17 residues. Trimming at V came to 4 bases and at J to 4 bases, leaving 11 bases not matched to a gene. The CDR3: CASSSRSLAGGRETQYF. For the CDR3, the DNA is TGTGCCAGCAGCTCCCGATCGTTAGCGGGGGGGAGAGAGACCCAGTACTTC. Full variable domain (missing parts from reference TRBV11-2 and TRBJ2-5): EAGVAQSPRYKIIEKRQSVAFWCNPISGHATLYWYQQILGQGPKLLIQFQNNGVVDDSQLPKDRFSAERLKGVDSTLKIQPAKLEDSAVYLCASSSRSLAGGRETQYFGPGTRLLVL.

V usage is TRBV7-6 and J usage is TRBJ2-3; perhaps D is TRBD1 or TRBD2 (5 bases each). CDR1 is SGHVS and CDR2 is FNYEAQ in the germline V gene. Between the trimmed V and J ends, which lost 9 bases and 2 bases, there was a span of 12 bases. CDR3 size: 13 residues. CDR3 loop: CASGSGTTDTQYF. CDR3 nucleotide sequence: TGTGCCAGTGGTTCCGGGACCACAGATACGCAGTATTTT.

The rearrangement links TRBV15 to TRBJ2-7; 7 nucleotides line up with TRBD1. The V segment lost 4 bases and the J segment 0 bases; nucleotides outside the gene matches: 9. CDR1 and CDR2 from the germline V gene are LNHNV and YYDKDF (reference sequence). This CDR3 has 16 amino acids. The CDR3 DNA reads TGTGCCACCAGCAAGCCAAGGACAGGCAGCTCCTACGAGCAGTACTTC. As protein: CATSKPRTGSSYEQYF.

This clonotype was observed at least ten times. The chain recombines TRBV24-1 with TRBJ2-7; D unresolved. V was clipped by 0 bases and J by 5 bases, with 13 bases between them. Germline V gene data show CDR1 as KGHDR and CDR2 as SFDVKD. This CDR3 contains 15 residues. DNA for the CDR3: TGTGCCACCAGTGATTTGAAAGGGCCGGGTAACGAGCAGTACTTC. Protein product: CATSDLKGPGNEQYF.

Details on this clonotype: The CDR3 end shows no conserved phenylalanine or tryptophan, and so a read error is likely. The rearrangement uses TRBV28 and TRBJ1-5; maybe TRBD1 (5 bases). V was trimmed by 1 base and J by 7 bases, leaving 8 bases between them. The CDR3 length is 13 residues. Germline CDR1 and CDR2: MDHEN and SYDVKM. Here the CDR3 DNA reads TGTGCCAGCAGTTTATTGGGGGACCAGCCCCAGCATTCT. Residues: CASSLLGDQPQHS.

Notes on this clonotype: As the CDR3 is not closed by the conserved phenylalanine or tryptophan, this likely results from a read error. The rearrangement uses TRBV20-1 and TRBJ1-5, with TRBD1 matching over 7 bases. The germline V gene encodes CDR1 DFQATT and CDR2 SNEGSKA (reference sequence). The CDR3 totals 18 residues. CDR3 loop: CCAFGAGGTGLGDQPQHG. CDR3 nucleotides: TGCTGTGCTTTTGGGGCAGGGGGGACCGGATTGGGAGATCAGCCCCAGCATGGT.

The table lists this clonotype with many counts. This rearrangement joins TRBV5-4 to TRBJ1-4; TRBD1 might be the D (5 bases). The CDR3 length is 16 residues. The V gene's germline CDR1 is SGHNT and CDR2 YYREEE (reference sequence). V dropped 4 bases and J dropped 2 bases, with 15 bases sitting between them. CDR3 amino acids: CASSVTTEHTNEKLFF. The CDR3 DNA reads TGTGCCAGCAGCGTGACGACAGAGCACACTAATGAAAAACTGTTTTTT. The whole variable domain, filled in from reference TRBV5-4 and TRBJ1-4, reads ETGVTQSPTHLIKTRGQQVTLRCSSQSGHNTVSWYQQALGQGPQFIFQYYREEENGRGNFPPRFSGLQFPNYSSELNVNALELDDSALYLCASSVTTEHTNEKLFFGSGTQLSVL.

The table lists this clonotype with a count of one. This chain links TRBV11-2 with TRBJ1-4, with D unresolved. Per germline, CDR1 SGHAT and CDR2 FQNNGV. Trimming took 5 bases from V and 10 from J, leaving 20 bases between them. The CDR3 is 15 amino acids. In DNA, the CDR3 is TGTGCCAGCAGCCCCCAGTTGGGCAACTCTGGAAAACTGTTTTTT. It codes for CASSPQLGNSGKLFF.

With respect to this clonotype: The junction shows a germline mismatch at one end, possibly a read error. V gene TRBV7-2 combines with J gene TRBJ2-6; the D gene is possibly TRBD1 (6 bases). Germline values: CDR1 SGHTA, CDR2 FQGNSA. The CDR3 runs to 18 residues. DNA of the CDR3: TGTGCCAGCAGCTTAACCAGGACAGCAAGCTCTAGGGCCAACGTCCTGACTTTC. The encoded protein is CASSLTRTASSRANVLTF.